The 6 T cell receptor beta chains presented below share a single source sample, sequenced in a study of a mutant IDH1 vaccine in newly diagnosed glioma. For these receptors, no antigen is known. Clones were read by immunoSEQ multiplex PCR, and TCRdb kept only the in-frame ones, dropping some. Among tens of thousands of clones listed, 80% to 90% were seen once. Time point indicated: week 35, safety follow-up. Each dose of the vaccine consisted of 300 ug of mutant IDH1 20-mer peptide, with topical imiquimod. The sample consisted of PBMCs, taken from a glioma patient whose treatment included an IDH1 peptide vaccine. These TCRs come from a man aged 35-49 years with glioma.

V is TRBV2 and J is TRBJ2-7; 9 bases map to TRBD2. CDR1 is SNHLY and CDR2 is FYNNEI in the germline V gene. The CDR3 has 16 residues. Trimming cost V 2 bases and J 3 bases; bases outside gene matches: 8. For the CDR3, the DNA is TGTGCCAGCAGTGAACGTCCTAGCGGGATGGTCTACGAGCAGTACTTC. As protein: CASSERPSGMVYEQYF.

The chain uses TRBV4-2 and TRBJ2-3; 8 nucleotides line up with TRBD2. J gave up 0 bases and V 1 base, and 9 bases lay outside the gene matches. CDR3 length equals 18 residues. Germline V CDR1 and CDR2: LGHNA, YNFKEQ. The CDR3 coding sequence is TGTGCCAGCAGCCAAGCCCTTACTAGCGGCCTTAGCACAGATACGCAGTATTTT. This sequence encodes CASSQALTSGLSTDTQYF.

CDR3 in DNA: TGTGCCAGCAGCTTAGGGGCCTTCGGGGTGGCCCAGTACTTC. Its translation: CASSLGAFGVAQYF. V is TRBV7-6 and J is TRBJ2-5; TRBD2 is a possible D gene (5 bases). The CDR3 is 14 amino acids. With 1 base removed from V and 9 bases from J, the gap between germline ends came to 15 bases. Germline CDR1 is SGHVS and CDR2 is FNYEAQ. The whole variable domain, remainder taken from reference TRBV7-6 and TRBJ2-5, is GAGVSQSPRYKVTKRGQDVALRCDPISGHVSLYWYRQALGQGPEFLTYFNYEAQQDKSGLPNDRFSAERPEGSISTLTIQRTEQRDSAMYRCASSLGAFGVAQYFGPGTRLLVL.

This sequence joins TRBV6-5 and TRBJ2-2; D is uncertain. Germline lookup yields CDR1 MNHEY and CDR2 SVGAGI. V lost 5 bases to trimming and J lost 7 bases, with 14 bases between them. The length of the CDR3 is 14 residues. The CDR3 protein is CASSPSMVLGELFF. The CDR3 DNA follows: TGTGCCAGCAGTCCCAGCATGGTCCTCGGGGAGCTGTTTTTT.

This clone was seen a handful of times. This sequence joins TRBV4-3 and TRBJ2-5; 10 bases agree with TRBD2. Trimming cost V 2 bases and J 5 bases; bases outside gene matches: 11. Per the germline V gene, CDR1 is LGHNA and CDR2 is YSLEER. CDR3 length: 17 amino acids. The CDR3 is CASSQSHLAGVMETQYF. DNA for the CDR3: TGCGCCAGCAGCCAATCCCACCTAGCGGGAGTGATGGAGACCCAGTACTTC.

This clone is a singleton in its sample. This chain connects TRBV9 to TRBJ2-2, with 9 nucleotides matching TRBD2. The CDR3 has 16 residues. With 6 bases clipped from V and 4 bases from J, the junction kept 10 bases outside the gene matches. The V gene's germline CDR1 is SGDLS and CDR2 YYNGEE. CDR3 residues: CASKSAGGPITGELFF. The CDR3 coding sequence is TGTGCCAGCAAATCGGCGGGAGGGCCTATCACCGGGGAGCTGTTTTTT.